This T cell receptor (beta chain) was sequenced for a study of blood T cells in healthy people across ages. Alongside a J-beta primer mix, a sample-barcoded 5' primer served in a second PCR lasting about 7 to 12 cycles. TCRdb re-derived calls from the 5' RACE reads in MiXCR, one entry per CDR3 protein. The sample includes hundreds of thousands of distinct CDR3 sequences, nearly 60% of them seen just once. Trimming took off 0 bases at V and 10 bases at J, with 16 bases between the two ends. The germline V gene has CDR1 DFQATT and CDR2 SNEGSKA (reference sequence). This CDR3 region has 14 residues. This chain joins TRBV20-1 and TRBJ2-1; D uncertain. Source material: blood. This sequence was found in a man under 40 in good health. CDR3 sequence (DNA): TGCAGTGCTAGAGAACCCAAGGGATCCCGGGAGCAGTTCTTC. It specifies CSAREPKGSREQFF.